A single sample is the source of the 10 T cell receptor beta chains below, sequenced in a study of T cell changes during pregnancy in multiple sclerosis. Generated by immunoSEQ multiplex PCR, the TCRdb table keeps only in-frame clones and is missing some. Found here are roughly 110,000 clones, approximately 90% of them singletons; the top ten hold around 0.8%. Material: peripheral blood, obtained in the third trimester of pregnancy. The receptors derive from a female donor in good health, enrolled as a control in a pregnancy study.

The CDR3 loop reads CASSSGGGTGELFF. The CDR3 DNA reads as TGTGCCAGCAGCTCGGGGGGTGGAACCGGGGAGCTGTTTTTT. The chain has TRBV11-3 and TRBJ2-2, with TRBD2 identical over 7 bases. V shed 4 bases, J shed 5 bases, and the junction held 4 bases outside the gene matches. From germline, CDR1 is SGHNT and CDR2 YENEEA. The CDR3 consists of 14 residues.

This clone was counted a few times. The sample holds other DNA sequences that translate to the same CDR3. The V call is TRBV18, the J call TRBJ1-1, with TRBD1 matching 7 bases. Germline CDR1 and CDR2: KGHSH and LQKENI. The CDR3 is made up of 14 amino acids. Trimming removed 3 bases from V and 0 bases from J; junction bases left unmatched: 1. CDR3 sequence: CASSPGQMNTEAFF. The CDR3 DNA reads TGTGCCAGCTCACCGGGACAGATGAACACTGAAGCTTTCTTT.

The V call is TRBV11-2, the J call TRBJ2-3; 14 nucleotides align to TRBD2. From germline, CDR1 is SGHAT and CDR2 FQNNGV. This CDR3 is 19 amino acids long. Germline trimming cut 5 bases from V and 5 bases from J; bases unmatched to any gene: 15. DNA for the CDR3: TGTGCCAGCAGCCCCACGTCGACTAGCGGGGGGGCTCTAAGAGATACGCAGTATTTT. This encodes CASSPTSTSGGALRDTQYF.

Only one count was recorded for this clone. This chain connects TRBV6-6 to TRBJ1-1, with TRBD1 matching over 9 bases. The CDR3 is 14 residues long. Looked up from germline, CDR1 is MNHNY and CDR2 is SVGAGI (reference sequence). V dropped 6 bases and J dropped 1; count of bases not matched to a gene: 3. DNA for the CDR3: TGTGCCAGCAGCCCGGGACAGGGGAACACTGAAGCTTTCTTT. The encoded protein is CASSPGQGNTEAFF.

This chain connects TRBV19 to TRBJ2-2; 7 nucleotides line up with TRBD1. The V gene end was trimmed by 7 bases and the J gene end by 5 bases; junction bases not matched to a gene: 7. The CDR3 has 14 amino acids. Germline V gene lookup returns CDR1 LNHDA and CDR2 SQIVND (reference sequence). The CDR3 region is CASTEYRGTGELFF. The CDR3 coding sequence is TGTGCCAGTACCGAATACAGGGGTACCGGGGAGCTGTTTTTT.

The chain employs TRBV19 and TRBJ2-1; a possible D gene is TRBD1 (5 bases). This CDR3 is built from 16 residues. V shed 3 bases and J shed 7 bases, with 19 bases lying between them. CDR1 is LNHDA and CDR2 is SQIVND in the germline V gene (reference sequence). CDR3 region: CASSISQGTYINEQFF. The CDR3, as DNA: TGTGCCAGTAGTATTAGTCAGGGAACGTACATAAATGAGCAGTTCTTC. The complete variable domain, with remaining parts taken from reference TRBV19 and TRBJ2-1, reads DGGITQSPKYLFRKEGQNVTLSCEQNLNHDAMYWYRQDPGQGLRLIYYSQIVNDFQKGDIAEGYSVSREKKESFPLTVTSAQKNPTAFYLCASSISQGTYINEQFFGPGTRLTVL.

The chain recombines TRBV28 with TRBJ1-4, with 8 bases fitting TRBD1. Germline V gives CDR1 MDHEN, CDR2 SYDVKM. V lost 1 base and J lost 8; bases outside the gene matches: 3. The CDR3 has 14 amino acids. CDR3 in DNA: TGTGCCAGCAGTTTATACCAGGGGGCGGAAAAACTGTTTTTT. Translation gives CASSLYQGAEKLFF.

CDR3 nucleotides: TGTGCCAGCAGCGTAGACTGGAGTGCAGATACGCAGTATTTT. It specifies CASSVDWSADTQYF. This chain uses TRBV9 with TRBJ2-3, with D hard to call. The germline CDR1 and CDR2 sequences are SGDLS and YYNGEE. The CDR3 sequence is 14 residues long. V was clipped by 0 bases and J by 4 bases, with 9 bases between them. Using reference TRBV9 and TRBJ2-3 for the parts outside the CDR3, the full variable domain is DSGVTQTPKHLITATGQRVTLRCSPRSGDLSVYWYQQSLDQGLQFLIQYYNGEERAKGNILERFSAQQFPDLHSELNLSSLELGDSALYFCASSVDWSADTQYFGPGTRLTVL.

The chain carries TRBV7-2 and TRBJ2-7; D is possibly TRBD1 (6 bases). Germline CDR1 is SGHTA and CDR2 is FQGNSA. The V end lost 1 base, the J end lost 0 bases, and 10 bases lay between the germline ends. There are 15 residues in the CDR3. CDR3 in amino acids: CASSLGTESSYEQYF. In nucleotides, the CDR3 is TGTGCCAGCAGCTTAGGGACAGAGAGCTCCTACGAGCAGTACTTC.

The genes are TRBV4-2 and TRBJ1-1; the match to TRBD1 covers 8 bases. After removal of 4 bases from V and 4 bases from J, the junction contained 11 bases not matched to a gene. The CDR3 covers 16 residues. Germline CDR1 and CDR2: LGHNA and YNFKEQ. The CDR3 DNA follows: TGTGCCAGCAGCCGGACCGGCAGGGGGCTGGGCACTGAAGCTTTCTTT. Encoded protein: CASSRTGRGLGTEAFF.